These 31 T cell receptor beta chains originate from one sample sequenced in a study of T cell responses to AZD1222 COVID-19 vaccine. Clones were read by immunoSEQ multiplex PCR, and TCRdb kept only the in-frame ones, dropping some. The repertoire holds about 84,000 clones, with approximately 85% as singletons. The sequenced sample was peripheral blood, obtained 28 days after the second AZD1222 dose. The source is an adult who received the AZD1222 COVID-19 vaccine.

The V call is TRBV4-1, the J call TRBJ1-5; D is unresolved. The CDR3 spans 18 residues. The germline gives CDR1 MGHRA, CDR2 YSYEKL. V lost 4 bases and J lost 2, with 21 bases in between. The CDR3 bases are TGCGCCAGCAGCCCGGGCACCCGGCGGACCACTGGCAATCAGCCCCAGCATTTT. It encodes CASSPGTRRTTGNQPQHF.

As DNA, the CDR3 is TGTGCCAGCTCACCACCGACAGTAGCTGGAAACACCATATATTTT. It specifies CASSPPTVAGNTIYF. The rearrangement joins TRBV18 to TRBJ1-3; a possible D gene is TRBD1 (5 bases). Trimming cost V 0 bases and J 2 bases, with 8 bases left between them. CDR1 and CDR2 (germline): KGHSH, LQKENI. The CDR3 sequence is 15 residues long.

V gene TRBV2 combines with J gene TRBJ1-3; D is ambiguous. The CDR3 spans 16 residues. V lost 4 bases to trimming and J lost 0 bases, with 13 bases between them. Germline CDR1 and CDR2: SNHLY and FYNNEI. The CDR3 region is CASSVEQLSSGNTIYF. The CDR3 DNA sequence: TGTGCCAGCAGTGTTGAGCAGTTAAGCTCTGGAAACACCATATATTTT.

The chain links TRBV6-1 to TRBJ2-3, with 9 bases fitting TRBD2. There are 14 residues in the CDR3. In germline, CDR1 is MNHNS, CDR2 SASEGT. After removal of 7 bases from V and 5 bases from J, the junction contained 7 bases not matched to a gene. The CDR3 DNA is TGTGCCAGCAAGGGCGGGGGGGCCGGAGATACGCAGTATTTT. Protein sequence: CASKGGGAGDTQYF.

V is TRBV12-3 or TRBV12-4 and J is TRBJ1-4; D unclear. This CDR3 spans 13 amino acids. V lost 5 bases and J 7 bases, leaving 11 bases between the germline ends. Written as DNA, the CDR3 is TGTGCCAGCAGTCGACACAGCACTGAAAAACTGTTTTTT. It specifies CASSRHSTEKLFF.

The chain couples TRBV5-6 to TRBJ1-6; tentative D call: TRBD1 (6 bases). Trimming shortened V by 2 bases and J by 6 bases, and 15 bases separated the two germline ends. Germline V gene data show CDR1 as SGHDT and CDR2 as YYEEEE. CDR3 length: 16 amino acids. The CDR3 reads CASSFRVGRGNSPLHF. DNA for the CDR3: TGTGCCAGCAGCTTCCGAGTGGGCAGGGGTAATTCACCCCTCCACTTT.

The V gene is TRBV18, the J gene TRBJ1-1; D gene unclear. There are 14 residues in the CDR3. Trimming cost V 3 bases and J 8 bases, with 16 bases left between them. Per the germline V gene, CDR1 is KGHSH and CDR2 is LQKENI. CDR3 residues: CASSPISEAVEAFF. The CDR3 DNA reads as TGTGCCAGCTCACCGATTAGCGAGGCGGTGGAAGCTTTCTTT.

CDR3 sequence: CASSPDRLNTEAFF. CDR3 DNA sequence: TGTGCCAGCAGCCCGGACAGGCTGAACACTGAAGCTTTCTTT. This chain uses TRBV27 with TRBJ1-1, with 7 bases matching TRBD1. V shed 6 bases, J shed 0 bases, and the junction held 4 bases outside the gene matches. The CDR3 is made up of 14 amino acids. The germline V gene has CDR1 MNHEY and CDR2 SMNVEV (reference sequence).

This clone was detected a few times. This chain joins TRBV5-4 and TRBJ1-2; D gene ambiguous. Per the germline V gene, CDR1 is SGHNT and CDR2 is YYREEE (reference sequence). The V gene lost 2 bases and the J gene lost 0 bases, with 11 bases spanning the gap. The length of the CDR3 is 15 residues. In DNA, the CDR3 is TGTGCCAGCAGCTTTATGGAGTCAGCTAACTATGGCTACACCTTC. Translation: CASSFMESANYGYTF.

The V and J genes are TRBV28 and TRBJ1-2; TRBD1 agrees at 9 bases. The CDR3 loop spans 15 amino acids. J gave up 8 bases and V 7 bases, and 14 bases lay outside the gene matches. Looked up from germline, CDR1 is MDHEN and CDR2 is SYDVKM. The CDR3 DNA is TGTGCCAGCATTAACAGCGGACAGGGGTCCTTCGGCTACACCTTC. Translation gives CASINSGQGSFGYTF.

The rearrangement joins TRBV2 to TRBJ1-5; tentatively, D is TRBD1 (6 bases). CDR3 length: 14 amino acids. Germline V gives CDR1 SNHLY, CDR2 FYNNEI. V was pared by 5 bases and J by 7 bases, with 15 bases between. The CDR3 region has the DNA TGTGCCAGCAGTCCGACAGGTAATCGCCAGCCCCAGCATTTT. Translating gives CASSPTGNRQPQHF.

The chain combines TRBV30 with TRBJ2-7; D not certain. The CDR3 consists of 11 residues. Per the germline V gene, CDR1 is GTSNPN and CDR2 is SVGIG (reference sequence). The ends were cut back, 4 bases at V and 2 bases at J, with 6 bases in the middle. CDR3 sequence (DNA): TGTGCCTGGAAAGGTACCTACGAGCAGTACTTC. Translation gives CAWKGTYEQYF.

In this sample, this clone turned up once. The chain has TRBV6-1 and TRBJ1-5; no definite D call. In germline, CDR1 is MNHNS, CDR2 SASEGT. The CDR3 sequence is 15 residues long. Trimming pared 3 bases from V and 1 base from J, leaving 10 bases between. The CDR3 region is CASSDTYFSNQPQHF. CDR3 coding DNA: TGTGCCAGCAGTGATACGTACTTCAGCAATCAGCCCCAGCATTTT.

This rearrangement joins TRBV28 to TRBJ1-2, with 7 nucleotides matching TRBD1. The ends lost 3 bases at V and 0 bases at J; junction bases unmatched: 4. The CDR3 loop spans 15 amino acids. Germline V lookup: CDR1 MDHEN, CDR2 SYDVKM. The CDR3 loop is CASSFVQGANYGYTF. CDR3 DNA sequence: TGTGCCAGCAGTTTTGTCCAGGGGGCTAACTATGGCTACACCTTC.

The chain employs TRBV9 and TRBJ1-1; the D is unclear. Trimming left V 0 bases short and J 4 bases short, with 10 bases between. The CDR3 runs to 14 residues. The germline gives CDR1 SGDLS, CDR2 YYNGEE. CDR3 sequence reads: CASSVAMGGTEAFF. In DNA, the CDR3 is TGTGCCAGCAGCGTAGCTATGGGAGGCACTGAAGCTTTCTTT.

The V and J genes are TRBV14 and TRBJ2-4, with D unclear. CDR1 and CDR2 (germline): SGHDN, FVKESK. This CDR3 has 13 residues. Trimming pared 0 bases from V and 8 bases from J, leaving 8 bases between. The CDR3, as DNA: TGTGCCAGCAGCCAAGATCTTGCGGACATTCAGTACTTC. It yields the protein CASSQDLADIQYF.

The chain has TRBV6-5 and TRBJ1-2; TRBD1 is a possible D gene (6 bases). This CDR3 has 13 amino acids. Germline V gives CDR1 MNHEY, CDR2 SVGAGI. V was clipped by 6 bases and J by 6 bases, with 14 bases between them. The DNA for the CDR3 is TGTGCCAGCAGCCCCGACAGGCAGCATGGCTACACCTTC. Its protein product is CASSPDRQHGYTF.

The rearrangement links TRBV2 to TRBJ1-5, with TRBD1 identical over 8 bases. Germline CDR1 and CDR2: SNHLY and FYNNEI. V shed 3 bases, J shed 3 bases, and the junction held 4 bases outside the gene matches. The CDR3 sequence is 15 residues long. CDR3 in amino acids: CASSDRDRSNQPQHF. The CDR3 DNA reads TGTGCCAGCAGTGACCGGGACAGGTCCAATCAGCCCCAGCATTTT.

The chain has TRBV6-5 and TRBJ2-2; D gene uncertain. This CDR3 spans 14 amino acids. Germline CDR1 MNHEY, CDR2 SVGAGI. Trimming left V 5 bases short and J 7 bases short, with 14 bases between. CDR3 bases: TGTGCCAGCAGTCCCGTATTTTTCGGCGGGGAGCTGTTTTTT. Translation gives CASSPVFFGGELFF.

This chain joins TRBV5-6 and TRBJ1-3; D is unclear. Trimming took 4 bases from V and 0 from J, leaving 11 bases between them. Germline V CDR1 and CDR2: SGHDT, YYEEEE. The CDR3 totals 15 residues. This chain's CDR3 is CASSPFLVSGNTIYF. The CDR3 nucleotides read TGTGCCAGCAGCCCCTTTTTGGTCTCTGGAAACACCATATATTTT.

CDR3 in amino acids: CASSLAGRTRETQYF. CDR3 DNA sequence: TGTGCCAGCAGCTTGGCCGGGAGGACTAGAGAGACCCAGTACTTC. The chain uses TRBV5-6 and TRBJ2-5, with 7 bases matching TRBD2. In germline, CDR1 is SGHDT, CDR2 YYEEEE. The trim removed 0 bases at V and 4 bases at J, leaving 6 bases unmatched. CDR3 length: 15 residues. Complete variable domain (other parts from reference TRBV5-6 and TRBJ2-5): DAGVTQSPTHLIKTRGQQVTLRCSPKSGHDTVSWYQQALGQGPQFIFQYYEEEERQRGNFPDRFSGHQFPNYSSELNVNALLLGDSALYLCASSLAGRTRETQYFGPGTRLLVL.

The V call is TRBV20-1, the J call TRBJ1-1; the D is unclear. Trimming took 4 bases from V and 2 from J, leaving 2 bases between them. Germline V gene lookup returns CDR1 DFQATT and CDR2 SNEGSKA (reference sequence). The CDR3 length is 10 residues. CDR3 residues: CSATNTEAFF. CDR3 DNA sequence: TGCAGTGCTACAAACACTGAAGCTTTCTTT.

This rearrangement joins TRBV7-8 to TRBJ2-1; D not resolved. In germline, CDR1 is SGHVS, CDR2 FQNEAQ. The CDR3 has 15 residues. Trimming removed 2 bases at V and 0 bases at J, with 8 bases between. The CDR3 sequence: CASSLQPGSYNEQFF. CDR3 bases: TGTGCCAGCAGCTTACAGCCTGGCTCCTACAATGAGCAGTTCTTC.

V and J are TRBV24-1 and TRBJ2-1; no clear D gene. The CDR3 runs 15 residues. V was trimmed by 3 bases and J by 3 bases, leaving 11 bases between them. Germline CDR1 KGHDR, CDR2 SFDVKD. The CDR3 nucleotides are TGTGCCACCAGTGATCGGAGCTCAATCTACAATGAGCAGTTCTTC. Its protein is CATSDRSSIYNEQFF.

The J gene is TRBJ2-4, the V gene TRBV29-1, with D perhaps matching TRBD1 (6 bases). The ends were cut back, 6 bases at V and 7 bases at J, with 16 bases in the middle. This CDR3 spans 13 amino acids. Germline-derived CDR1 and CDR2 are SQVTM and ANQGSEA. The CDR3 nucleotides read TGCAGCGTCATTCGTGGGGGCCGGAACATTCAGTACTTC. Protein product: CSVIRGGRNIQYF.

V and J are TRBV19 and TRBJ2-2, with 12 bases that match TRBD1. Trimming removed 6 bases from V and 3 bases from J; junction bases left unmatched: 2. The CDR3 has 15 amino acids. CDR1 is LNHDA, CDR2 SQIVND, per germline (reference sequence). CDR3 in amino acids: CASRGTGGDTGELFF. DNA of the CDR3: TGTGCCAGTAGAGGGACAGGGGGCGACACCGGGGAGCTGTTTTTT.

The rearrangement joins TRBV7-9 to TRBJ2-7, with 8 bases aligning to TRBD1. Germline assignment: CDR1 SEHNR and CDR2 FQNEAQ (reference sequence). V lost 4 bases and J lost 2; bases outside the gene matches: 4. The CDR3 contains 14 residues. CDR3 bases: TGTGCCAGCAGCTCCGGGACAGGCCCCTACGAGCAGTACTTC. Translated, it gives CASSSGTGPYEQYF.

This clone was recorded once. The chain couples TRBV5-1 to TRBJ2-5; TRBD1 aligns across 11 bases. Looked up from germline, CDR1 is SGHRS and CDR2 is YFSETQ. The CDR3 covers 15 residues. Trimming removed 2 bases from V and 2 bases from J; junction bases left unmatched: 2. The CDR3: CASSLGTGGQETQYF. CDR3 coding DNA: TGCGCCAGCAGCTTAGGGACAGGGGGACAAGAGACCCAGTACTTC.

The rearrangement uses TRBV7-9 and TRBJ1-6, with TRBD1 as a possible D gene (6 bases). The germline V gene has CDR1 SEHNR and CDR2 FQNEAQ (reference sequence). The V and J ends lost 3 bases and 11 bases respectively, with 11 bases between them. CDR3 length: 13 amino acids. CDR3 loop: CASSLEQGTPLHF. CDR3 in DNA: TGTGCCAGCAGCTTGGAACAGGGAACACCCCTCCACTTT.

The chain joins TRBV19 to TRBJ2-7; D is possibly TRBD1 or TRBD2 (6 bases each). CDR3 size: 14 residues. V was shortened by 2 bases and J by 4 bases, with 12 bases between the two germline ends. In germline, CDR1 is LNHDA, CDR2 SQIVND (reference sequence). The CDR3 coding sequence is TGTGCCAGTAGTATATCACAGGGAGGATACGAGCAGTACTTC. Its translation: CASSISQGGYEQYF. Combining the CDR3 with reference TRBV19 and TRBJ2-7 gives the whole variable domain DGGITQSPKYLFRKEGQNVTLSCEQNLNHDAMYWYRQDPGQGLRLIYYSQIVNDFQKGDIAEGYSVSREKKESFPLTVTSAQKNPTAFYLCASSISQGGYEQYFGPGTRLTVT.

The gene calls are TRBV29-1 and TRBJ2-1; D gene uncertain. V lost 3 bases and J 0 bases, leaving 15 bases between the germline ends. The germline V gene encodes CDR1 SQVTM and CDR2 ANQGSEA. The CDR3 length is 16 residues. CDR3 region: CSVDWLGFSSYNEQFF. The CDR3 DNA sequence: TGCAGCGTTGACTGGCTGGGGTTCAGCTCCTACAATGAGCAGTTCTTC.